This T cell receptor (beta chain) was profiled in a study of shared clonotypes between healthy human individuals. The study, taken as a whole, reports: The sampled material consisted only of blood, and tissue repertoires are likely to differ.

The table came from immunoSEQ multiplex PCR; TCRdb's copy has only in-frame clones and leaves some out. In the table there are more than 2 million clones, over 85% of which are singletons. The germline CDR1 and CDR2 sequences are MNHEY and SVGAGI. Trimming removed 0 bases at V and 4 bases at J, with 12 bases between. This CDR3 is built from 15 residues. Concerning this clone itself: The antigen remains undetermined.

CD45RO-negative CD8 cells positively selected for CCR7 made up the naive population, which excluded terminally differentiated effector memory CD45RA+ cells. The origin of this receptor is a man younger than 35 in good health. The sample was naive CD8+ T cells sorted from blood. The chain has TRBV6-5 and TRBJ1-2; D gene ambiguous. The CDR3 sequence is CASSYSTSHSYGYTF. The CDR3 region has the DNA TGTGCCAGCAGTTACTCGACCTCCCACTCCTATGGCTACACCTTC.